This T cell receptor (beta chain) comes out of a study of T cell responses to AZD1222 COVID-19 vaccine. The data were produced by immunoSEQ multiplex PCR, yet TCRdb's version contains in-frame clones alone and is incomplete. The data contain approximately 110,000 clones, around 90% of them singletons. The CDR3 spans 16 residues. Study-wide findings and caveats: Females made up more of the donors, who were largely white British, and clonal diversity may have come out too low.

The table lists this clone with a count of one. Antigen specificity is unknown. The chain combines TRBV21-1 with TRBJ2-7; the table gives TRBD2 as D, unverified against the DNA. TRBV21-1 is assigned pseudogene status. This material consisted of peripheral blood, taken on day 0 of AZD1222 vaccination. This TCR derives from an adult in good health. For the CDR3, the DNA is TGTGCCAGCAGCACTAGCGGGAGGGTAGCCATGTACGAGCAGTACTTC. As protein: CASSTSGRVAMYEQYF.